A selection of T cell receptor beta chains follows, all from one sample in a study of blood T cell repertoires in COVID-19. Assay: immunoSEQ multiplex PCR; the TCRdb copy retains only in-frame clones and omits some. The profile shows about 260,000 clones, roughly 90% of them singletons. Input material: peripheral blood. The receptors originated from a man aged 55 to 70 who had recovered from COVID-19. Each CDR3 is given with its conserved first and last residue. Fields, in order: J gene, D gene, clone size, V gene, CDR3 DNA, CDR3 protein. A D gene is named only where the DNA matches it firmly. Rows give clone size only sometimes, using once, few, many, or a class for an expanded clone.

TRBJ2-3,NA,NA,TRBV12-3/TRBV12-4,TGTGCCAGCAGTTTTAGGAGGGATACGCAGTATTTT,CASSFRRDTQYF
TRBJ1-4,NA,once,TRBV6-5,TGTGCCAGCAGTTACGCAGGGGTTAATAATGAAAAACTGTTTTTT,CASSYAGVNNEKLFF
TRBJ1-3,TRBD1,NA,TRBV5-1,TGCGCCAGCAGCTCCACTACAGGGGCTGGAAACACCATATATTTT,CASSSTTGAGNTIYF
TRBJ1-2,NA,NA,TRBV2,TGTGCCAGCAGAGCCGATAACTATGGCTACACCTTC,CASRADNYGYTF
TRBJ1-4,NA,NA,TRBV23-1,TGCGCCAGCAGTCAGCGCAACCGACTGCGCGGGGGGGGACTGTTTTTT,CASSQRNRLRGGGLFF
TRBJ2-4,NA,NA,TRBV4-1,TGCGCCAGCAGCCAAGATATGGGCAGGGGTCGATCCAAAAACATTCAGTACTTC,CASSQDMGRGRSKNIQYF
TRBJ1-2,TRBD1,once,TRBV5-1,TGCGCCAGCAGCCCCTGGACAGGAACCTATGGCTACACCTTC,CASSPWTGTYGYTF
TRBJ1-4,NA,NA,TRBV4-2,TGTGCCAGCAGCCGGATTGAGGCAGGGTATAATGAAAAACTGTTTTTT,CASSRIEAGYNEKLFF
TRBJ2-5,NA,once,TRBV19,TGTGCCAGTAGAAACCAGGGCGCAGAGACCCAGTACTTC,CASRNQGAETQYF
TRBJ2-7,NA,NA,TRBV18,TGTGCCAGCTCACCGTCGGCGGCTCATTCCTACGAGCAGTACTTC,CASSPSAAHSYEQYF
TRBJ1-6,TRBD1,NA,TRBV6-5,TGTGCCAGCAGTCGACGGACAGGGATAGATTCACCCCTCCACTTT,CASSRRTGIDSPLHF
TRBJ1-3,TRBD1,many,TRBV6-5,TGTGCCAACTCGGACAGGTCAGGGCACACCATATATTTT,CANSDRSGHTIYF
TRBJ1-6,TRBD1,NA,TRBV6-5,TGTGCCAGCAGGAAGACAGGGGTGAGGAATTCACCCCTCCACTTT,CASRKTGVRNSPLHF
TRBJ2-2,NA,NA,TRBV4-1,TGCGCCAGCAGTCACGGGAGTATAAACACCGGGGAGCTGTTTTTT,CASSHGSINTGELFF
TRBJ2-5,NA,NA,TRBV5-4,TGTGCCAGCAGCTTGCCACCTTTCGGAGAGACCCAGTACTTC,CASSLPPFGETQYF
TRBJ2-3,TRBD2,NA,TRBV5-4,TGTGCCAGCAGGCTAGCGGGGGGGTCCGCTTATACGCAGTATTTT,CASRLAGGSAYTQYF
TRBJ2-1,TRBD2,few,TRBV7-9,TGTGCCAGCAGCGGAACTTTAGCGGGGGACAATGAGCAGTTCTTC,CASSGTLAGDNEQFF
TRBJ1-2,NA,few,TRBV19,TGTGCCAGTAGTGCAGTGAACTATGGCTACACCTTC,CASSAVNYGYTF
TRBJ1-2,NA,once,TRBV5-6,TGTGCCAGCAGCTTCCCAGGGACTGGAGGCTACACCTTC,CASSFPGTGGYTF
TRBJ1-3,NA,NA,TRBV5-6,TGTGCCAGCAGCTTGGGGTTTCCTACCTCTGGAAACACCATATATTTT,CASSLGFPTSGNTIYF
TRBJ1-1,NA,NA,TRBV7-9,TGTGCCAGCAGCTTAACCCTGTCGGGGAACACTGAAGCTTTCTTT,CASSLTLSGNTEAFF
TRBJ1-1,NA,NA,TRBV24-1,TGTGCCACCAGTGATTTCAAAGGGGCGGCTGAAGCTTTCTTT,CATSDFKGAAEAFF
TRBJ2-7,NA,NA,TRBV19,TGTGCCAGTAGTATGGAGGGACTCGACCCCTACGAGCAGTACTTC,CASSMEGLDPYEQYF
TRBJ1-5,NA,NA,TRBV2,TGTGCCAGCATGGGCAGGGTGAATCAGCCCCAGCATTTT,CASMGRVNQPQHF
TRBJ2-7,NA,NA,TRBV27,TGTGCCAGCAGATCCGCACTTGTAGCGGTCAGCTCCTACGAGCAGTACTTC,CASRSALVAVSSYEQYF
TRBJ1-1,TRBD1,NA,TRBV19,TGTGCCAGTAGTTCCCCCACAGGGGGGAGGACTGAAGCTTTCTTT,CASSSPTGGRTEAFF
TRBJ2-7,TRBD1,NA,TRBV12-3/TRBV12-4,TGTGCCAGCAGTTTAGCCGGGGACAGCGAGCAGTACTTC,CASSLAGDSEQYF
TRBJ2-2,NA,NA,TRBV25-1,TGTGCCAGCAAGCCAGGCCAGAACACCGGGGAGCTGTTTTTT,CASKPGQNTGELFF
TRBJ1-5,NA,NA,TRBV19,TGTGCCAGTAGCGCACAGCCCTGGCAGCCCCAGCATTTT,CASSAQPWQPQHF
TRBJ2-2,TRBD2,NA,TRBV6-2/TRBV6-3,TGTGCCAGCAGTTACTCCTCTTCTAGCGGGGGCCTTTACACCGGGGAGCTGTTTTTT,CASSYSSSSGGLYTGELFF
TRBJ2-7,TRBD1,NA,TRBV29-1,TGCAGCGTTGCCGCCAGGGGGTTGTACGAGCAGTACTTC,CSVAARGLYEQYF
TRBJ2-1,NA,NA,TRBV11-2,TGTGCCAGCAGCTACGGAGGCTCCTACAATGAGCAGTTCTTC,CASSYGGSYNEQFF
TRBJ2-1,TRBD2,NA,TRBV11-2,TGTGCCAGCAGCAGCCGCTGGACTAGCGGCCTCAATGAGCAGTTCTTC,CASSSRWTSGLNEQFF
TRBJ2-3,TRBD2,NA,TRBV6-6,TGTGCCAGCAGTCGACGAGCGGGGGGGCCACTGGATACGCAGTATTTT,CASSRRAGGPLDTQYF
TRBJ1-1,NA,NA,TRBV5-1,TGCGCCAGCAGCTTGGACACCTTAAACACTGAAGCTTTCTTT,CASSLDTLNTEAFF
TRBJ2-7,NA,NA,TRBV2,TGTGCCAGCTCTTCGCGAAACCCTTTCTACGAGCAGTACTTC,CASSSRNPFYEQYF
TRBJ2-1,NA,NA,TRBV5-4,TGTGCCAGCAGCTTTGTGGGGAGACGAGGCAATGAGCAGTTCTTC,CASSFVGRRGNEQFF
TRBJ1-5,NA,few,TRBV19,TGTGCCAGTAGTATACAGGATCCTCAGCCCCAGCATTTT,CASSIQDPQPQHF
TRBJ2-2,TRBD1,few,TRBV6-6,TGTGCCAGCAGTTACGGGGACAGGGGATCCGGGGAGCTGTTTTTT,CASSYGDRGSGELFF
TRBJ2-7,NA,NA,TRBV5-4,TGTGCCAGCAGCCGTATAGGGGACGAGCAGTACTTC,CASSRIGDEQYF
TRBJ2-1,NA,NA,TRBV5-1,TGCGCCAGCAGCCCCGGGGATGGGGGCGGCTCCTACAATGAGCAGTTCTTC,CASSPGDGGGSYNEQFF
TRBJ2-3,NA,NA,TRBV24-1,TGTGCCACCAGTGATCCGGGAAGGACGATTACGCAGTATTTT,CATSDPGRTITQYF
TRBJ2-1,NA,NA,TRBV11-3,TGTGCCAGCAGCTCACCGGGGGACGATGAGCAGTTCTTC,CASSSPGDDEQFF
TRBJ2-5,NA,NA,TRBV7-8,TGTGCCAGCAGTCAACTGGGGCGGAAACAAGAGACCCAGTACTTC,CASSQLGRKQETQYF
TRBJ1-5,NA,NA,TRBV15,TGTGCCACCAGCAGCACAGGGCTCCATCAGCCCCAGCATTTT,CATSSTGLHQPQHF
TRBJ1-2,NA,NA,TRBV15,TGTGCCACCAGCAAGGGGGGAGGGGAAGGCTATGGCTACACCTTC,CATSKGGGEGYGYTF
TRBJ2-1,NA,NA,TRBV10-3,TGTGCCATCATGGGGCGCAAGGACTACAATGAGCAGTTCTTC,CAIMGRKDYNEQFF
TRBJ1-3,TRBD1,NA,TRBV28,TGTGCCAGCAGTCTCCAATTGACAGGGGGTCTCTCTGGAAACACCATATATTTT,CASSLQLTGGLSGNTIYF
TRBJ2-7,TRBD1,NA,TRBV5-5,TGTGCCAGCAGCTTCATAGGGACAGGGTTCTACGAGCAGTACTTC,CASSFIGTGFYEQYF
TRBJ2-1,NA,NA,TRBV5-1,TGCGCCAGCAGCTTGTCTGGGAGCTCCTACAATGAGCAGTTCTTC,CASSLSGSSYNEQFF
TRBJ2-7,TRBD1,NA,TRBV5-1,TGCGCCAGCAGCCCGGACAGGGCCTACGAGCAGTACTTC,CASSPDRAYEQYF
TRBJ1-2,NA,NA,TRBV29-1,TGCAGCGTCCATACAGGTTCTCTATATGGCTACACCTTC,CSVHTGSLYGYTF
TRBJ1-2,TRBD1,NA,TRBV27,TGTGCCAGCAGTTCAGCGGGACAGGGTTCCTCTGGCTACACCTTC,CASSSAGQGSSGYTF
TRBJ2-7,TRBD1,NA,TRBV27,TGTGCCAGCAGTTCATCCGGGACAGTCCCCTTGGAGCAGTACTTC,CASSSSGTVPLEQYF
TRBJ2-7,NA,NA,TRBV5-1,TGCGCCAGCTACCGGGTGGGGGGGCCCTACGAGCAGTACTTC,CASYRVGGPYEQYF
TRBJ1-5,NA,NA,TRBV6-1,TGTGCCAGCAGTGAAGCTCGGGGGAAAGTAAATCAGCCCCAGCATTTT,CASSEARGKVNQPQHF
TRBJ2-3,TRBD1,NA,TRBV18,TGTGCCAGCTCACCATTACAGGGGACAGATACGCAGTATTTT,CASSPLQGTDTQYF
TRBJ2-3,NA,NA,TRBV9,TGTGCCAGCAGCTCCAACCCCGGGGATACGCAGTATTTT,CASSSNPGDTQYF
TRBJ1-1,TRBD1,NA,TRBV19,TGTGCCAGTAGTGTACGACAGCGCCCAGGGGGAAGAAGCGCTGAAGCTTTCTTT,CASSVRQRPGGRSAEAFF
TRBJ2-1,NA,NA,TRBV11-2,TGTGCCAGCAGCCTAGGGAGCTCCTACAATGAGCAGTTCTTC,CASSLGSSYNEQFF